These T cell receptor beta chains were read from a single sample in a study of cytomegalovirus exposure and HLA in healthy donors. Here immunoSEQ multiplex PCR was the method, and the copy in TCRdb shows in-frame clones only, minus some. Seen here are around 150,000 clones, around 88% observed once, and the top ten hold over 6.5%. The sample taken for sequencing was PBMCs. The receptors shown here come from a woman between 18 and 29 years old in good health and CMV-seropositive. CDR3s include the opening cysteine and the closing phenylalanine or tryptophan. A D gene is named only where the DNA matches it firmly. Clone size appears in some rows only: once, few, many, or a class for an expanded clone.

size: -
D: -
V: TRBV28
J: TRBJ1-1
DNA: TGTGCCAGCAGTTTATGGATAGGGGATCGAGCTTTCTTT
CDR3: CASSLWIGDRAFF

size: -
D: TRBD2
V: TRBV28
J: TRBJ2-3
DNA: TGTGCCAGCAGTTTCCCGGGGGAGGGGCAGTCCACAGATACGCAGTATTTT
CDR3: CASSFPGEGQSTDTQYF

size: -
D: TRBD1
V: TRBV7-8
J: TRBJ1-2
DNA: TGTGCCAGCAGCTCGACAGGGGCCTATGGCTACACCTTC
CDR3: CASSSTGAYGYTF

size: -
D: -
V: TRBV7-7
J: TRBJ2-6
DNA: TGTGCTAGCAGCTTGGGGGGAGTGAGTGGGGCCAACGTCCTGACTTTC
CDR3: CASSLGGVSGANVLTF

size: -
D: TRBD2
V: TRBV5-1
J: TRBJ2-2
DNA: TGCGCCAGCAGCTTGTGGGGTAGCGGGGTGAACACCGGGGAGCTGTTTTTT
CDR3: CASSLWGSGVNTGELFF

size: -
D: TRBD1
V: TRBV14
J: TRBJ2-5
DNA: TGTGCCAGCAGCCAGGTCCAGGGACAGGGCTCGGAGACCCAGTACTTC
CDR3: CASSQVQGQGSETQYF

size: once
D: TRBD2
V: TRBV5-4
J: TRBJ2-7
DNA: TGTGCCAGCAGCTTGGCGCGGCGGGGGAACCACGAGCAGTACTTC
CDR3: CASSLARRGNHEQYF

size: -
D: TRBD1
V: TRBV28
J: TRBJ1-4
DNA: TGTGCCAGCAAAAAGCGACGATCAGGGGGAGGCGAAAAACTGTTTTTT
CDR3: CASKKRRSGGGEKLFF

size: few
D: TRBD1
V: TRBV5-1
J: TRBJ1-2
DNA: TGCGCCAGCAGCTTAACCGGGACAGGGGTTTATGGCTACACCTTC
CDR3: CASSLTGTGVYGYTF

size: -
D: -
V: TRBV5-1
J: TRBJ1-5
DNA: TGCGCCAGCAGCTTGGGGGGCTGGGGTCAGCCCCAGCATTTT
CDR3: CASSLGGWGQPQHF

size: -
D: TRBD2
V: TRBV6-5
J: TRBJ2-1
DNA: TGTGCCAGCCGTTTGACTAGCGGGGATTTCAATGAGCAGTTCTTC
CDR3: CASRLTSGDFNEQFF

size: -
D: TRBD1
V: TRBV5-1
J: TRBJ2-5
DNA: TGCGCCAGCAATGGACAGGGACAAGAGACCCAGTACTTC
CDR3: CASNGQGQETQYF

size: -
D: TRBD2
V: TRBV7-2
J: TRBJ2-2
DNA: TGTGCCAGCAGCTTGTTCGGAATAGCGGGCACCGGGGAGCTGTTTTTT
CDR3: CASSLFGIAGTGELFF

size: -
D: TRBD1
V: TRBV11-2
J: TRBJ2-7
DNA: TGTGCCAGCAGCGTAACCGGGACAGTTTCCTCCTACGAGCAGTACTTC
CDR3: CASSVTGTVSSYEQYF

size: -
D: -
V: TRBV4-1
J: TRBJ2-7
DNA: TGCGCCAGCAGCCAAGCACAGGGTTTCGGGTACGAGCAGTACTTC
CDR3: CASSQAQGFGYEQYF

size: -
D: -
V: TRBV2
J: TRBJ1-4
DNA: TGTGCCAGCTCGACAGCGATACAAACTAATGAAAAACTGTTTTTT
CDR3: CASSTAIQTNEKLFF

size: few
D: TRBD2
V: TRBV4-2
J: TRBJ2-7
DNA: TGTGCCAGCAGCCGGGATAGCGGGGGCCTCTACGAGCAGTACTTC
CDR3: CASSRDSGGLYEQYF

size: -
D: -
V: TRBV19
J: TRBJ1-4
DNA: TGTGCCAGTAGTATAAAAGGAGGTGAAAAACTGTTTTTT
CDR3: CASSIKGGEKLFF

size: -
D: TRBD2
V: TRBV5-4
J: TRBJ2-5
DNA: TGTGCCAGCAGCTTGGGCGGGGGGATACAAGAGACCCAGTACTTC
CDR3: CASSLGGGIQETQYF

size: -
D: -
V: TRBV29-1
J: TRBJ2-7
DNA: TGCAGCGTTGGACGACAGGCACCCCAGTCCGAGCAGTACTTC
CDR3: CSVGRQAPQSEQYF

size: few
D: -
V: TRBV30
J: TRBJ1-6
DNA: TGTGCCTGGAGTGTTGGCCCTGCCAGATCACCCCTCCACTTT
CDR3: CAWSVGPARSPLHF

size: -
D: TRBD2
V: TRBV4-1
J: TRBJ2-1
DNA: TGCGCCAGCAGCCAAGATCAAGCGGGAGGCCCTCTCTCCAATGAGCAGTTCTTC
CDR3: CASSQDQAGGPLSNEQFF

size: -
D: TRBD2
V: TRBV10-1
J: TRBJ2-7
DNA: TGCGCCAGCAGGGTGGGACTAGCGGGAGATTCCCACGAGCAGTACTTC
CDR3: CASRVGLAGDSHEQYF

size: once
D: TRBD1
V: TRBV2
J: TRBJ2-6
DNA: TGTGCCAGCAGTGAAGTTCTCGGGACAGTGGGATCGTCTGGGGCCAACGTCCTGACTTTC
CDR3: CASSEVLGTVGSSGANVLTF

size: once
D: TRBD1
V: TRBV6-1
J: TRBJ2-1
DNA: TGTGCCAGCAGTGGAAACCGGGACAGGGTCTACAATGAGCAGTTCTTC
CDR3: CASSGNRDRVYNEQFF

size: -
D: -
V: TRBV11-3
J: TRBJ1-2
DNA: TGTGCCAGCAGCCAACCGGGGAGGCCTCGGTCCTTC
CDR3: CASSQPGRPRSF

size: -
D: -
V: TRBV5-4
J: TRBJ2-1
DNA: TGTGCCAGCAGCTTGAACAGGCGGGAAAATGAGCAGTTCTTC
CDR3: CASSLNRRENEQFF

size: once
D: -
V: TRBV9
J: TRBJ1-5
DNA: TGTGCCAGCAGCCCCGGACACTATAGCAATCAGCCCCAGCATTTT
CDR3: CASSPGHYSNQPQHF

size: -
D: TRBD2
V: TRBV4-1
J: TRBJ2-7
DNA: TGCGCCAGCAGCCTTGGACTAGCAGGGCACTACGAGCAGTACTTC
CDR3: CASSLGLAGHYEQYF

size: -
D: -
V: TRBV2
J: TRBJ1-6
DNA: TGTGCCAGCAAAGGGCTGAGGGTGTTCGATTCACCCCTCCACTTT
CDR3: CASKGLRVFDSPLHF

size: once
D: -
V: TRBV28
J: TRBJ1-1
DNA: TGTGCCAGCAGTTTATACAGGGCTCGGGCTTTCTTT
CDR3: CASSLYRARAFF

size: few
D: -
V: TRBV4-2
J: TRBJ2-6
DNA: TGTGCCAGCAGCCAAGAGAGCTCTGGGGCCAACGTCCTGACTTTC
CDR3: CASSQESSGANVLTF

size: -
D: TRBD2
V: TRBV5-1
J: TRBJ2-1
DNA: TGCGCCAGCAGCTTGGGTATCATGGCTAGCGGGAGGGTGCGAAATGAGCAGTTCTTC
CDR3: CASSLGIMASGRVRNEQFF

size: -
D: -
V: TRBV30
J: TRBJ2-7
DNA: TGTGCCTGGATAAACAGGTACGAGCAGTACTTC
CDR3: CAWINRYEQYF

size: -
D: TRBD2
V: TRBV18
J: TRBJ2-2
DNA: TGTGCCAGCTCAGCGGGGGTGAACACCGGGGAGCTGTTTTTT
CDR3: CASSAGVNTGELFF

size: -
D: TRBD1
V: TRBV7-8
J: TRBJ2-7
DNA: TGTGCCAGCAGCTCCGCGGACAGGCCAAGGTACGAGCAGTACTTC
CDR3: CASSSADRPRYEQYF

size: -
D: TRBD2
V: TRBV18
J: TRBJ2-1
DNA: TGTGCCAGCTCTCCTAGCGGGGGGGCACATGAGCAGTTCTTC
CDR3: CASSPSGGAHEQFF

size: -
D: TRBD2
V: TRBV11-1
J: TRBJ2-7
DNA: TGTGCCAGCAGCTCGGGACTAGCGGGAGTGGGGGAGCAGTACTTC
CDR3: CASSSGLAGVGEQYF

size: -
D: TRBD1
V: TRBV4-3
J: TRBJ2-3
DNA: TGCGCCAGCAGCCGGCTGGGGACAGGGGCCACAGATACGCAGTATTTT
CDR3: CASSRLGTGATDTQYF